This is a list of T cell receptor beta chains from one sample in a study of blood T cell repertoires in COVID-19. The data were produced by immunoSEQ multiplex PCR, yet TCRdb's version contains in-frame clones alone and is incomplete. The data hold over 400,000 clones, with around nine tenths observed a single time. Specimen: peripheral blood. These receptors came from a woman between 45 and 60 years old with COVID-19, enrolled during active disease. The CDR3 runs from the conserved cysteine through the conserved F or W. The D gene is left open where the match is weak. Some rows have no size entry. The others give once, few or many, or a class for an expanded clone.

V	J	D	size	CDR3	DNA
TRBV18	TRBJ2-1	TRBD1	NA	CASSPGDRVFF	TGTGCCAGCTCACCAGGGGACAGGGTGTTCTTC
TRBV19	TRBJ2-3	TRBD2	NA	CASSNPRGGITDTQYF	TGTGCCAGTAGTAACCCGCGGGGGGGGATCACAGATACGCAGTATTTT
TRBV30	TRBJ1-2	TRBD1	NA	CAWLDRGQYGYTF	TGTGCCTGGCTGGACAGGGGGCAATATGGCTACACCTTC
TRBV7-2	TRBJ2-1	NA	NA	CATRMGGHNEQFF	TGTGCCACCCGTATGGGGGGACACAATGAGCAGTTCTTC
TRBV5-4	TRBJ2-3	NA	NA	CASSLAPTDTQYF	TGTGCCAGCAGCTTGGCCCCGACAGATACGCAGTATTTT
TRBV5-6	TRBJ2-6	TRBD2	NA	CASGGGGVHSGANVLTF	TGTGCCAGTGGCGGCGGGGGAGTTCACTCTGGGGCCAACGTCCTGACTTTC
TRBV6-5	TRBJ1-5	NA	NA	CASSLGRGYQPQHF	TGTGCCAGCAGCCTGGGCAGGGGATATCAGCCCCAGCATTTT
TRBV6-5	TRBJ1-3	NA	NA	CASILMEGRGNTIYF	TGTGCCAGCATTCTAATGGAGGGGCGCGGAAACACCATATATTTT
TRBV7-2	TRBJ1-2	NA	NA	CASSLAGGEAYGYTF	TGTGCCAGCAGCTTAGCCGGTGGGGAGGCCTATGGCTACACCTTC
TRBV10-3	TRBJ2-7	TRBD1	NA	CAISEYGQGASEQYF	TGTGCCATCAGTGAGTACGGACAGGGGGCTTCCGAGCAGTACTTC
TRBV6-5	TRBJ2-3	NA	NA	CASSPRGHSTDTQYF	TGTGCCAGCAGCCCAAGGGGACACAGCACAGATACGCAGTATTTT
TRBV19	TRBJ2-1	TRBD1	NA	CASSINRGRVNEQFF	TGTGCCAGTAGTATCAACAGGGGGCGCGTCAATGAGCAGTTCTTC
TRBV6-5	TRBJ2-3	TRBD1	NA	CASSLQGAPGDTQYF	TGTGCCAGCAGTCTACAGGGGGCCCCTGGGGATACGCAGTATTTT
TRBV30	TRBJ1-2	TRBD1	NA	CAWSVGTGVGYTF	TGTGCCTGGAGTGTTGGGACAGGGGTCGGCTACACCTTC
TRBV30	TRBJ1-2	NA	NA	CAWSMGAPYGYTF	TGTGCCTGGAGCATGGGGGCCCCCTATGGCTACACCTTC
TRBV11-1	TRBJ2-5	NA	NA	CASSYTGIQETQYF	TGTGCCAGCAGTTATACAGGGATCCAAGAGACCCAGTACTTC
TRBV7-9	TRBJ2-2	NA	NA	CASTRETGELFF	TGTGCCAGCACCAGGGAGACCGGGGAGCTGTTTTTT
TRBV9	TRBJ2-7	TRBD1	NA	CASSPTMDRVNEQYF	TGTGCCAGCAGCCCAACCATGGACAGGGTGAACGAGCAGTACTTC
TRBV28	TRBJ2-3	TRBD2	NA	CASSSPGLAYTDTQYF	TGTGCCAGCAGTTCTCCGGGACTAGCGTACACAGATACGCAGTATTTT
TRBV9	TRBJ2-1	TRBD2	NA	CASSGRTSGGVSEQFF	TGTGCCAGCAGCGGCCGGACTAGCGGGGGAGTCAGCGAGCAGTTCTTC
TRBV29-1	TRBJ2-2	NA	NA	CSVPGHRDGELFF	TGCAGCGTCCCGGGACATCGGGACGGGGAGCTGTTTTTT
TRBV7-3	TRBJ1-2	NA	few	CASSPLAGNYGYTF	TGTGCCAGCTCCCCTCTCGCAGGGAACTATGGCTACACCTTC
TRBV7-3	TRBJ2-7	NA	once	CASSLTWADEQYF	TGTGCCAGCAGCTTAACGTGGGCCGACGAGCAGTACTTC
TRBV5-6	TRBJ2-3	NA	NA	CASSQSGDTQYF	TGTGCCAGCAGCCAATCGGGAGATACGCAGTATTTT
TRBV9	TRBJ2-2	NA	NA	CASSPKTGPNTGELFF	TGTGCCAGCAGCCCTAAGACAGGTCCGAACACCGGGGAGCTGTTTTTT
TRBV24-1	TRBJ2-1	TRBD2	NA	CATSDLKSSGGEEQFF	TGTGCCACCAGTGATTTGAAGTCTAGCGGGGGAGAGGAGCAGTTCTTC
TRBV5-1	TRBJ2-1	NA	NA	CASSWGDSRGNEQFF	TGCGCCAGCAGCTGGGGGGACTCAAGGGGCAATGAGCAGTTCTTC
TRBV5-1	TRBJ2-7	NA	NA	CASSSGLVEEQYF	TGCGCCAGCAGCTCGGGACTTGTCGAGGAGCAGTACTTC
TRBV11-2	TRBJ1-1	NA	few	CASSLFRGNTEAFF	TGTGCCAGCAGCTTATTCAGAGGGAACACTGAAGCTTTCTTT
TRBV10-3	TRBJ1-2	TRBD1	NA	CAISRGDRGGYTF	TGTGCCATCAGTAGAGGGGACAGGGGTGGCTACACCTTC
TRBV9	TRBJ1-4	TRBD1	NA	CASSPRQGAPIGLFF	TGTGCCAGCAGCCCGAGACAGGGGGCCCCCATCGGACTGTTTTTT
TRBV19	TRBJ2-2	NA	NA	CASSLSGFRGQFVTGELFF	TGTGCCAGTAGTTTAAGTGGGTTCAGAGGCCAGTTCGTTACCGGGGAGCTGTTTTTT
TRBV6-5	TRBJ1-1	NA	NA	CASSYSGGTTEAFF	TGTGCCAGCAGTTACAGTGGCGGGACCACTGAAGCTTTCTTT
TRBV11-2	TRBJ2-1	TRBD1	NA	CASTQGAFNEQFF	TGTGCCAGCACCCAGGGGGCATTCAATGAGCAGTTCTTC
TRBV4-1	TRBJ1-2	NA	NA	CASSQDTPREVVYTF	TGCGCCAGCAGCCAAGATACCCCCCGGGAAGTTGTCTACACCTTC